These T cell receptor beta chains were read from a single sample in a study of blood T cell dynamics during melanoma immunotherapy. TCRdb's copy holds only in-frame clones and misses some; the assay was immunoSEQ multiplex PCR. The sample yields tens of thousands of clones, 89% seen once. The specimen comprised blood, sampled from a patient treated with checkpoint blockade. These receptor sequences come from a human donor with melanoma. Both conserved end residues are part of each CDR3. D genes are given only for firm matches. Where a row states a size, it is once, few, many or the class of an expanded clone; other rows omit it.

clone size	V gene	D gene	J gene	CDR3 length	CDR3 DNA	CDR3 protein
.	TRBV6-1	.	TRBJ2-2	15	TGTGCCAGCAGTGAAGCCCAGTTAAACACCGGGGAGCTGTTTTTT	CASSEAQLNTGELFF
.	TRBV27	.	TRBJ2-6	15	TGTGCCAGCAGTAGGATAGGGACCGGGGCCAACGTCCTGACTTTC	CASSRIGTGANVLTF
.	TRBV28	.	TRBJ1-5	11	TGTGCCAGCAGTTTAGATCAGCCCCAGCATTTT	CASSLDQPQHF
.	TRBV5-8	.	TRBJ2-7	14	TGTGCCAGCAGCTTGGAACCGGGCTCCTACGAGCAGTACTTC	CASSLEPGSYEQYF
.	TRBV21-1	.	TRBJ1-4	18	TGTGCCAGCAGCAAAGAGGTAGGTGGGAGGGTGACTAATGAAAAACTGTTTTTT	CASSKEVGGRVTNEKLFF
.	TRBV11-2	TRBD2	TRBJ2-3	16	TGTGCCAGCAGCTTATCAGGACTAGCCCTGGGCGATACGCAGTATTTT	CASSLSGLALGDTQYF
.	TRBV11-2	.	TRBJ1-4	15	TGTGCCAGCAGCTTAGTGATGGGACTTAATGAAAAACTGTTTTTT	CASSLVMGLNEKLFF
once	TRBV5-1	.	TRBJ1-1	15	TGCGCCAGCAGCGCTCGGACAGTAATGAGTACTGAAGCTTTCTTT	CASSARTVMSTEAFF
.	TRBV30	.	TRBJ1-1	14	TGTGCCTGGAGTCAAAACACAGTGAACACTGAAGCTTTCTTT	CAWSQNTVNTEAFF
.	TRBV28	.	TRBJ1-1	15	TGTGCCAGCAGTTTTCAGCAGGGGATGAACACTGAAGCTTTCTTT	CASSFQQGMNTEAFF
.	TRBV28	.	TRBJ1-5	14	TGTGCCAGCAACCCGACAGGCAACGGGGAGTCCCAGCATTTT	CASNPTGNGESQHF
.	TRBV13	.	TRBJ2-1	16	TGTGCCAGCAGCCCCGGACTTTCCCTCTCCTACAATGAGCAGTTCTTC	CASSPGLSLSYNEQFF
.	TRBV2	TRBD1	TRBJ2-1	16	TGTGCCAGCCTTCTAAACAGGGGACAGTCAGGCAATGAGCAGTTCTTC	CASLLNRGQSGNEQFF
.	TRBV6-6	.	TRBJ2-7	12	TGTGCCAGCCGACCCAGCTCCTACGAGCAGTACTTC	CASRPSSYEQYF
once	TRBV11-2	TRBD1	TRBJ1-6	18	TGTGCCAGCAGCTTAGGCCAGCAGGGGGCCGAGGGTAATTCACCCCTCCACTTT	CASSLGQQGAEGNSPLHF
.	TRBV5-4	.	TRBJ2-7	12	TGTGCCAGCAGCTTACAAGGGTACGAGCAGTACTTC	CASSLQGYEQYF
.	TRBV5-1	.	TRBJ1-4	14	TGCGCCAGCTCCTCGGGAGGGGCGGATGAAAAACTGTTTTTT	CASSSGGADEKLFF
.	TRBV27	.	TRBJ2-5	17	TGTGCCAGCAGTAGTAGGCCTCAAGTCTCAGGGGGGGAGACCCAGTACTTC	CASSSRPQVSGGETQYF